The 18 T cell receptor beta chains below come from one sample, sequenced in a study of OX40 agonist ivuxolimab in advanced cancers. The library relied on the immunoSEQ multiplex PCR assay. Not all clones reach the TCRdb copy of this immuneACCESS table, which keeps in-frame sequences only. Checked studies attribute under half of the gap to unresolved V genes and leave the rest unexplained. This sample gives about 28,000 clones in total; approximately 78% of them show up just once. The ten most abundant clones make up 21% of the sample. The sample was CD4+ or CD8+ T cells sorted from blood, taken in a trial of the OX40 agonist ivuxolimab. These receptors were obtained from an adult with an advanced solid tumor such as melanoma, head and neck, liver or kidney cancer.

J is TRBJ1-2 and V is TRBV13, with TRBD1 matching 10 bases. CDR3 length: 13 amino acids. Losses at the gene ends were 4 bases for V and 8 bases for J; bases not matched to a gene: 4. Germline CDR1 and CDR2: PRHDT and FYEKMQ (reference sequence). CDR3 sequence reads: CASSSGTGVGYTF. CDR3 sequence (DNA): TGTGCCAGCAGCTCCGGGACAGGGGTCGGCTACACCTTC.

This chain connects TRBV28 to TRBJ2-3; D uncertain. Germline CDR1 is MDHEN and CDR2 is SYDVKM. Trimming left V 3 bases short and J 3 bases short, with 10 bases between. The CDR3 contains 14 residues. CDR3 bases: TGTGCCAGCAGTTTCGCGAGGCGGACAGATACGCAGTATTTT. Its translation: CASSFARRTDTQYF. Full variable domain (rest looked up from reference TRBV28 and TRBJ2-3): DVKVTQSSRYLVKRTGEKVFLECVQDMDHENMFWYRQDPGLGLRLIYFSYDVKMKEKGDIPEGYSVSREKKERFSLILESASTNQTSMYLCASSFARRTDTQYFGPGTRLTVL.

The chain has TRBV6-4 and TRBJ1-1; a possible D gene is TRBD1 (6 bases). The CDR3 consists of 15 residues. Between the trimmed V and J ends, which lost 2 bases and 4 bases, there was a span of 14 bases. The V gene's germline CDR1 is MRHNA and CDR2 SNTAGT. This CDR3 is CASSDRAGASTEAFF. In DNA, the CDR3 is TGTGCCAGCAGTGACCGAGCGGGGGCGAGCACTGAAGCTTTCTTT.

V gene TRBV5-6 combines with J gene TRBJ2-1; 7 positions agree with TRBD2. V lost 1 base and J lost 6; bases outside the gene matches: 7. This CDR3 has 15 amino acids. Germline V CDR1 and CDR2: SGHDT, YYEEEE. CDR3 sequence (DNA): TGTGCCAGCAGCTTGCTGGCGGGAGAATCCAATGAGCAGTTCTTC. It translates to CASSLLAGESNEQFF.

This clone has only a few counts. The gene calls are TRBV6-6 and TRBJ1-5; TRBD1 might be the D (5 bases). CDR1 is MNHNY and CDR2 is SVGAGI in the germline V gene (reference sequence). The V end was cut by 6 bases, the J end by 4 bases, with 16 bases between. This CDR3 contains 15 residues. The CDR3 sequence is CASRTLSGGNQPQHF. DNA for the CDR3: TGTGCCAGCAGGACCTTATCGGGGGGTAATCAGCCCCAGCATTTT.

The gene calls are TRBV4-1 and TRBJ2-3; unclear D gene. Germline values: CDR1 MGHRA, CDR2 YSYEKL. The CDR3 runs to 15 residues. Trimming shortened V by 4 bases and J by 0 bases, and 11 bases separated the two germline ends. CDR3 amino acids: CASSPLVGSTDTQYF. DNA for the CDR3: TGCGCCAGCAGCCCCCTCGTGGGGAGCACAGATACGCAGTATTTT.

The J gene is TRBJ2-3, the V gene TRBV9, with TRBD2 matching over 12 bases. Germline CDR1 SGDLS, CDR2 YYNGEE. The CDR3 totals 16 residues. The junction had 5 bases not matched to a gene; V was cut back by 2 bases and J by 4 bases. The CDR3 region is CASSVTSGGFSDTQYF. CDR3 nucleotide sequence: TGTGCCAGCAGCGTCACTAGCGGGGGGTTTTCAGATACGCAGTATTTT.

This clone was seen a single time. The CDR3 sequence: CASSPRTGFGAGELFF. The CDR3 DNA sequence: TGTGCCAGCAGCCCTAGGACAGGGTTTGGTGCCGGGGAGCTGTTTTTT. This chain joins TRBV5-4 and TRBJ2-2, with 8 bases fitting TRBD1. The germline gives CDR1 SGHNT, CDR2 YYREEE (reference sequence). V lost 4 bases, J lost 6 bases, and 11 bases stayed unmatched. This CDR3 comprises 16 residues.

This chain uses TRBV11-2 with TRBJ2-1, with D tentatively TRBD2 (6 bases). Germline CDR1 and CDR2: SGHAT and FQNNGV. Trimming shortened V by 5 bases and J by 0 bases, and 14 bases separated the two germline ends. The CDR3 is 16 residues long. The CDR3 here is CASSPVGGLSYNEQFF. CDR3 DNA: TGTGCCAGCAGCCCCGTGGGGGGACTCTCCTACAATGAGCAGTTCTTC.

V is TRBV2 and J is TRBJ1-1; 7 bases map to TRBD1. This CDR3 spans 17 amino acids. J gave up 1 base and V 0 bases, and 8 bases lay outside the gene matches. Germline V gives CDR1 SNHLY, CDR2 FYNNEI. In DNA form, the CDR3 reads TGTGCCAGCAGTGAAGCGGGATGGGGGACAGCGAACACTGAAGCTTTCTTT. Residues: CASSEAGWGTANTEAFF.

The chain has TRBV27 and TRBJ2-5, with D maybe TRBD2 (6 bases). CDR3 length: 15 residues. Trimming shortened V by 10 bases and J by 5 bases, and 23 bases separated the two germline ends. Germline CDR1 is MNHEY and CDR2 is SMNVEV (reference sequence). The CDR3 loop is CATRRGGLTWETQYF. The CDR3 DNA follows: TGTGCCACCAGACGGGGAGGACTTACTTGGGAGACCCAGTACTTC.

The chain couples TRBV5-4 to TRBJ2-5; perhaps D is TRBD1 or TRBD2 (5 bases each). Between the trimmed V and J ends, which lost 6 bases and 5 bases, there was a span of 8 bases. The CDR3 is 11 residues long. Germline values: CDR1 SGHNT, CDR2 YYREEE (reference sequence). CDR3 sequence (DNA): TGTGCCAGCACCTGGGGGGAGACCCAGTACTTC. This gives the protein CASTWGETQYF.

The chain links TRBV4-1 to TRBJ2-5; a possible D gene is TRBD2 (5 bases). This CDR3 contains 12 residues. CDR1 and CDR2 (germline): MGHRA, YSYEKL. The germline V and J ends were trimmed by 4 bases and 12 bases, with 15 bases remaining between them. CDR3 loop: CASSPDGLTKYF. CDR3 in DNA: TGCGCCAGCAGCCCCGATGGACTCACCAAGTACTTC.

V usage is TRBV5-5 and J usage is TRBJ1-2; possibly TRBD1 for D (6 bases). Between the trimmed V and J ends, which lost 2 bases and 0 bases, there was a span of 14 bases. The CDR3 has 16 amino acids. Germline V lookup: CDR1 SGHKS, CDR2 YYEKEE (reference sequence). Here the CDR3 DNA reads TGTGCCAGCAGCTTCTACCCACAGGGAGCTAACTATGGCTACACCTTC. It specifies CASSFYPQGANYGYTF.

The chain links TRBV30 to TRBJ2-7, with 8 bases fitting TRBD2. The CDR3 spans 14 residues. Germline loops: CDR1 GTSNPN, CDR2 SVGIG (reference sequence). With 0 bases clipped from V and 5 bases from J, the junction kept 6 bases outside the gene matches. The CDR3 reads CAWSVLAGLHEQYF. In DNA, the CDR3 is TGTGCCTGGAGTGTGTTAGCGGGATTACACGAGCAGTACTTC.

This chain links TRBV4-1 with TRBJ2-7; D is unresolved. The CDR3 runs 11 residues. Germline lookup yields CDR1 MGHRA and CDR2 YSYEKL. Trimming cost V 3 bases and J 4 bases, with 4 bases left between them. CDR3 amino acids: CASSQDYEQYF. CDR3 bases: TGCGCCAGCAGCCAGGATTACGAGCAGTACTTC.

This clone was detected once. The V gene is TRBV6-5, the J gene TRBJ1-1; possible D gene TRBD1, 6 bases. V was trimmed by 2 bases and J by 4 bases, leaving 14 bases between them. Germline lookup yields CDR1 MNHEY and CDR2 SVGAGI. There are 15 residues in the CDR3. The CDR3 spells CASSYEGVRGTEAFF. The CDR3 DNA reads TGTGCCAGCAGTTACGAGGGTGTCAGGGGCACTGAAGCTTTCTTT.

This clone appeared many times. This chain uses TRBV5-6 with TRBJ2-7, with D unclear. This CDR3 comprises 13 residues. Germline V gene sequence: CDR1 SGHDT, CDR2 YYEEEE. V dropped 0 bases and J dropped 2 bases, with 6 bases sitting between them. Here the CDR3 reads CASSLGSTYEQYF. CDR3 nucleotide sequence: TGTGCCAGCAGCTTGGGATCTACCTACGAGCAGTACTTC.